These 27 T cell receptor beta chains share one sample of origin, sequenced in a study of blood T cell repertoires in COVID-19 (TCRdb year 2020). Library preparation was by the immunoSEQ multiplex PCR assay. Imported from immuneACCESS, the table was reduced by TCRdb to in-frame sequences with V and J called. These copies leave out some clones; in studies compared against another copy, an unresolved V gene accounts for under half, and the cause of the remainder is not known. The sample records about 48,000 clones, more than 75% of which are singletons. Together, the top ten hold under 6% of the sample. The sequenced sample was peripheral blood. Source of these receptors: a woman aged 55-70 years with acute or convalescent COVID-19.

The genes are TRBV5-1 and TRBJ1-6; TRBD1 aligns across 9 bases. Germline lookup yields CDR1 SGHRS and CDR2 YFSETQ. J gave up 10 bases and V 3 bases, and 8 bases lay outside the gene matches. The CDR3 is 15 residues long. For the CDR3, the DNA is TGCGCCAGCAGCTCTGGAAGGACAGGGGAGTCACCCCTCCACTTT. It yields the protein CASSSGRTGESPLHF.

The chain employs TRBV9 and TRBJ2-1, with 12 positions matching TRBD2. J gave up 12 bases and V 4 bases, and 11 bases lay outside the gene matches. Looked up from germline, CDR1 is SGDLS and CDR2 is YYNGEE. CDR3 length equals 15 residues. CDR3 region: CASSTSSGGVYGQFF. CDR3 coding DNA: TGTGCCAGCAGCACCTCTAGCGGGGGGGTCTATGGGCAGTTCTTC.

The chain has TRBV7-3 and TRBJ1-1; D not resolved. This CDR3 spans 13 amino acids. Trimming shortened V by 2 bases and J by 0 bases, and 4 bases separated the two germline ends. Per germline, CDR1 SGHTA and CDR2 FQGTGA. The CDR3 coding sequence is TGTGCCAGCAGCTTAGGCATGAACACTGAAGCTTTCTTT. Its translation: CASSLGMNTEAFF.

The chain uses TRBV4-1 and TRBJ1-1; tentatively, D is TRBD1 (5 bases). Per germline, CDR1 MGHRA and CDR2 YSYEKL. Trimming shortened V by 0 bases and J by 5 bases, and 10 bases separated the two germline ends. This CDR3 has 14 residues. CDR3 nucleotide sequence: TGCGCCAGCAGCCAAGAGTCAGGGCGGACTGAAGCTTTCTTT. This encodes CASSQESGRTEAFF.

The chain combines TRBV10-3 with TRBJ1-2, with 7 bases identical to TRBD1. V trimming: 3 bases; J trimming: 5 bases; junction bases outside the gene matches: 6. CDR1 is ENHRY, CDR2 SYGVKD, per germline. The CDR3 extends over 14 amino acids. The CDR3 reads CAISEGQDLYGYTF. In DNA form, the CDR3 reads TGTGCCATCAGTGAAGGACAGGACCTTTATGGCTACACCTTC.

The V call is TRBV9, the J call TRBJ2-3; a possible D gene is TRBD2 (6 bases). Trimming left V 5 bases short and J 4 bases short, with 8 bases between. Germline V lookup: CDR1 SGDLS, CDR2 YYNGEE. The CDR3 runs 12 residues. The CDR3 protein is CASRGLSDTQYF. The CDR3, as DNA: TGTGCCAGCAGAGGACTATCAGATACGCAGTATTTT.

Only a few counts were recorded for this clone. In DNA, the CDR3 is TGTGCCAGCAGCAGGACAGGGGCTAATCAGCCCCAGCATTTT. Protein product: CASSRTGANQPQHF. The chain employs TRBV7-8 and TRBJ1-5, with 9 bases lining up with TRBD1. V was clipped by 5 bases and J by 4 bases; unmatched bases: 3. Germline assignment: CDR1 SGHVS and CDR2 FQNEAQ. The CDR3 covers 14 residues. Full variable domain (rest looked up from reference TRBV7-8 and TRBJ1-5): GAGVSQSPRYKVAKRGQDVALRCDPISGHVSLFWYQQALGQGPEFLTYFQNEAQLDKSGLPSDRFFAERPEGSVSTLKIQRTQQEDSAVYLCASSRTGANQPQHFGDGTRLSIL.

The table lists this clone with a few counts. The chain uses TRBV5-1 and TRBJ2-5; possible D gene TRBD1, 6 bases. Germline V gives CDR1 SGHRS, CDR2 YFSETQ. The CDR3 contains 14 residues. The ends were cut back, 4 bases at V and 0 bases at J, with 10 bases in the middle. The CDR3 bases are TGCGCCAGCAGCACGGGACAAGACCAAGAGACCCAGTACTTC. This translates into CASSTGQDQETQYF. The variable domain in full, with the rest retrieved from reference TRBV5-1 and TRBJ2-5, is KAGVTQTPRYLIKTRGQQVTLSCSPISGHRSVSWYQQTPGQGLQFLFEYFSETQRNKGNFPGRFSGRQFSNSRSEMNVSTLELGDSALYLCASSTGQDQETQYFGPGTRLLVL.

The chain is built from TRBV3-1 (or the pseudogene TRBV3-2) and TRBJ2-1; weak D call: TRBD2 (5 bases). Germline-derived CDR1 and CDR2 are LGHDT and YNNKEL (reference sequence). V was shortened by 3 bases and J by 7 bases, with 10 bases between the two germline ends. The CDR3 totals 13 residues. CDR3 protein: CASSHNSANEQFF. CDR3 DNA sequence: TGTGCCAGCAGCCATAATAGCGCGAATGAGCAGTTCTTC.

As for this clone: The sample carries other DNA sequences with the same CDR3. This rearrangement joins TRBV7-8 to TRBJ2-3, with 10 bases fitting TRBD2. Germline V lookup: CDR1 SGHVS, CDR2 FQNEAQ. With V trimmed by 1 base and J by 6 bases, 7 bases remained unmatched. This CDR3 comprises 16 residues. For the CDR3, the DNA is TGTGCCAGCAGCTTAGTCAGCGGGGGGGCAGTTGATACGCAGTATTTT. Translating it yields CASSLVSGGAVDTQYF. Full variable domain (rest looked up from reference TRBV7-8 and TRBJ2-3): GAGVSQSPRYKVAKRGQDVALRCDPISGHVSLFWYQQALGQGPEFLTYFQNEAQLDKSGLPSDRFFAERPEGSVSTLKIQRTQQEDSAVYLCASSLVSGGAVDTQYFGPGTRLTVL.

The chain combines TRBV19 with TRBJ2-1, with a weak D call TRBD1 (7 bases). Trimming stripped 8 bases from V and 6 bases from J, with 17 bases between. From germline, CDR1 is LNHDA and CDR2 SQIVND (reference sequence). This CDR3 is 14 amino acids long. CDR3 in DNA: TGTGCCAGTTCACCGCAGGGGGGAGTCAATGAGCAGTTCTTC. Translation gives CASSPQGGVNEQFF.

This clone has only a few counts. The chain links TRBV30 to TRBJ1-5, with D maybe TRBD1 (6 bases). Trimming took off 0 bases at V and 2 bases at J, with 32 bases between the two ends. The CDR3 is 22 residues long. Germline-derived CDR1 and CDR2 are GTSNPN and SVGIG (reference sequence). DNA of the CDR3: TGTGCCTGGAGTGTACGAAACCATGCGGGTTCACAGGGTCAGCTAGGCAATCAGCCCCAGCATTTT. Its protein product is CAWSVRNHAGSQGQLGNQPQHF.

The chain carries TRBV18 and TRBJ1-5; 10 bases match TRBD1. V shed 4 bases, J shed 1 base, and the junction held 1 base outside the gene matches. This CDR3 contains 15 residues. The V gene's germline CDR1 is KGHSH and CDR2 LQKENI. The CDR3 DNA reads as TGTGCCAGCTCACTGGGACAGGGGAGCAATCAGCCCCAGCATTTT. It is translated as CASSLGQGSNQPQHF.

Here the CDR3 reads CASSLNRYRGGGTEAFF. The CDR3 nucleotides are TGCGCCAGCAGCTTGAACCGTTACCGAGGGGGCGGCACTGAAGCTTTCTTT. The rearrangement links TRBV5-1 to TRBJ1-1; 7 bases line up with TRBD1. The CDR3 spans 17 residues. CDR1 and CDR2 (germline): SGHRS, YFSETQ. V was pared by 1 base and J by 4 bases, with 13 bases of the junction left unmatched.

This clone showed up just once. The V and J genes are TRBV29-1 and TRBJ2-7; a weak D match, TRBD2 (5 bases). This CDR3 is 14 amino acids long. V was pared by 4 bases and J by 3 bases, with 16 bases between. Per the germline V gene, CDR1 is SQVTM and CDR2 is ANQGSEA. The CDR3 protein is CSVGTSRELYEQYF. The CDR3 DNA reads as TGCAGCGTTGGGACTTCTCGAGAACTCTACGAGCAGTACTTC.

The sample holds a few counts of this clone. The V gene is TRBV28, the J gene TRBJ2-5; TRBD1 aligns across 8 bases. Germline lookup yields CDR1 MDHEN and CDR2 SYDVKM. This CDR3 is 17 amino acids long. V lost 6 bases and J lost 4; bases outside the gene matches: 16. As DNA, the CDR3 is TGTGCCAGCAGGGCCTCGACAGGGGCGCGGGGAGGAGAGACCCAGTACTTC. Encoded protein: CASRASTGARGGETQYF.

V gene TRBV7-3 combines with J gene TRBJ2-6; 11 nucleotides agree with TRBD1. The CDR3 runs 18 residues. The V and J ends lost 5 bases and 1 base, in that order; junction bases with no gene match: 7. Per germline, CDR1 SGHTA and CDR2 FQGTGA. The CDR3 is CASSDRTGGISGANVLTF. CDR3 DNA: TGTGCCAGCAGCGATAGGACAGGGGGCATTTCTGGGGCCAACGTCCTGACTTTC.

This chain uses TRBV2 with TRBJ2-2, with 8 bases fitting TRBD1. V dropped 11 bases and J dropped 2; count of bases not matched to a gene: 4. In germline, CDR1 is SNHLY, CDR2 FYNNEI. The CDR3 runs 13 residues. CDR3 protein: CAGGQANTGELFF. CDR3 DNA: TGTGCCGGGGGACAGGCCAACACCGGGGAGCTGTTTTTT.

The chain carries TRBV11-2 and TRBJ2-3; the D gene is possibly TRBD1 (6 bases). This CDR3 is 14 amino acids long. Germline lookup yields CDR1 SGHAT and CDR2 FQNNGV. Trimming took off 10 bases at V and 2 bases at J, with 16 bases between the two ends. The CDR3 nucleotides are TGTGCCACCCTTCCGTGGGGGCACACAGATACGCAGTATTTT. It yields the protein CATLPWGHTDTQYF. Combining the CDR3 with reference TRBV11-2 and TRBJ2-3 gives the whole variable domain EAGVAQSPRYKIIEKRQSVAFWCNPISGHATLYWYQQILGQGPKLLIQFQNNGVVDDSQLPKDRFSAERLKGVDSTLKIQPAKLEDSAVYLCATLPWGHTDTQYFGPGTRLTVL.

CDR3 protein: CASSRTGYTEAFF. The DNA of the CDR3 is TGTGCCAGCAGCCGAACAGGTTACACTGAAGCTTTCTTT. The rearrangement joins TRBV3-1 (or the pseudogene TRBV3-2) to TRBJ1-1; weak D call: TRBD1 (5 bases). Deletions cut 4 bases from V and 3 bases from J, with 9 bases between. The CDR3 loop spans 13 amino acids. CDR1 and CDR2 (germline): LGHDT, YNNKEL (reference sequence).

The V and J genes are TRBV6-1 and TRBJ2-5; TRBD2 matches 11 bases. J gave up 4 bases and V 4 bases, and 8 bases lay outside the gene matches. This CDR3 comprises 16 residues. Per germline, CDR1 MNHNS and CDR2 SASEGT. CDR3 loop: CASSALAGGSGETQYF. CDR3 DNA sequence: TGTGCCAGCAGTGCCCTAGCGGGGGGCTCTGGAGAGACCCAGTACTTC.

The chain has TRBV5-6 and TRBJ1-3, with 8 positions matching TRBD1. Germline loops: CDR1 SGHDT, CDR2 YYEEEE. Losses at the gene ends were 0 bases for V and 0 bases for J; bases not matched to a gene: 2. The CDR3 has 16 amino acids. The CDR3 sequence is CASSLGQGNSGNTIYF. CDR3 coding DNA: TGTGCCAGCAGCTTGGGACAGGGGAACTCTGGAAACACCATATATTTT. The full variable domain, in which reference TRBV5-6 and TRBJ1-3 provide the parts outside the CDR3, is DAGVTQSPTHLIKTRGQQVTLRCSPKSGHDTVSWYQQALGQGPQFIFQYYEEEERQRGNFPDRFSGHQFPNYSSELNVNALLLGDSALYLCASSLGQGNSGNTIYFGEGSWLTVV.

The rearrangement joins TRBV25-1 to TRBJ2-5; D possibly corresponds to TRBD2 (5 bases). V lost 4 bases to trimming and J lost 5 bases, with 8 bases between them. The germline V gene has CDR1 MGHDK and CDR2 SYGVNS. The CDR3 spans 12 residues. The CDR3 coding sequence is TGTGCCAGCAGTGTCGGGGTTGAGACCCAGTACTTC. The encoded protein is CASSVGVETQYF. The complete variable domain, with remaining parts taken from reference TRBV25-1 and TRBJ2-5, reads EADIYQTPRYLVIGTGKKITLECSQTMGHDKMYWYQQDPGMELHLIHYSYGVNSTEKGDLSSESTVSRIRTEHFPLTLESARPSHTSQYLCASSVGVETQYFGPGTRLLVL.

This clone was seen a few times. The rearrangement joins TRBV15 to TRBJ1-2, with 7 bases aligning to TRBD1. V lost 5 bases, J lost 4 bases, and 10 bases stayed unmatched. Germline CDR1 LNHNV, CDR2 YYDKDF (reference sequence). There are 15 residues in the CDR3. The CDR3 loop reads CATSFRPGQIYGYTF. The CDR3 DNA reads as TGTGCCACCAGCTTTCGCCCGGGACAGATCTATGGCTACACCTTC.

J is TRBJ1-4 and V is TRBV12-5, with D possibly TRBD1 on 5 matching bases. Trimming removed 5 bases at V and 4 bases at J, with 11 bases between. The CDR3 is 14 amino acids. The germline V gene has CDR1 LGHNT and CDR2 FRNRAP. The CDR3 DNA follows: TGTGCTAGTGGTCGGGGGGTCTATAATGAAAAACTGTTTTTT. Translated, it gives CASGRGVYNEKLFF.

The rearrangement joins TRBV12-3 or TRBV12-4 to TRBJ1-1; no clear D gene. This CDR3 has 12 amino acids. The CDR3 sequence is CATYQTGAEAFF. The DNA for the CDR3 is TGTGCTACATATCAAACGGGAGCTGAAGCTTTCTTT.

V is TRBV6-5 and J is TRBJ2-7, with 8 positions matching TRBD1. The CDR3 length is 15 residues. Germline assignment: CDR1 MNHEY and CDR2 SVGAGI. With V trimmed by 5 bases and J by 4 bases, 10 bases remained unmatched. The CDR3: CASSPGTGYFYEQYF. The CDR3 DNA reads as TGTGCCAGCAGTCCCGGGACAGGTTATTTTTACGAGCAGTACTTC.